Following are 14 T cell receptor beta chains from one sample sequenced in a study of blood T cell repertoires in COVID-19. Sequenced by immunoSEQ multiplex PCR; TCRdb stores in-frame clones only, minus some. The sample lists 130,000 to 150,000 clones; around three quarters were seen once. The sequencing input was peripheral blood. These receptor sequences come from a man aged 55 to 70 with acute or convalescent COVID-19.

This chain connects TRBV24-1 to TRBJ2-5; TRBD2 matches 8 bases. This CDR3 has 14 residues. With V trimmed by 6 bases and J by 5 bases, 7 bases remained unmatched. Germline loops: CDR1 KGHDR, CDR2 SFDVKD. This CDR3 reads CATSPRGGAETQYF. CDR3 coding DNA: TGTGCCACCAGTCCTCGGGGGGGAGCTGAGACCCAGTACTTC.

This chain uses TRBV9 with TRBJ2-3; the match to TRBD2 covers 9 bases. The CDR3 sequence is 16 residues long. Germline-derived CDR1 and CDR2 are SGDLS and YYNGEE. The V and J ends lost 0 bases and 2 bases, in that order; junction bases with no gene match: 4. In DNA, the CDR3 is TGTGCCAGCAGCGTAGTTGGCGGGAGGGCCACAGATACGCAGTATTTT. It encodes CASSVVGGRATDTQYF.

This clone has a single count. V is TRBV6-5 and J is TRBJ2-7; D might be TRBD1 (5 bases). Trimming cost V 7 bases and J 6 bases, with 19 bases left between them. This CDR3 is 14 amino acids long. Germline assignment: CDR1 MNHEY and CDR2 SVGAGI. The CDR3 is CASTNLAGMGEQYF. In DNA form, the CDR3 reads TGTGCCAGCACTAACCTGGCAGGGATGGGCGAGCAGTACTTC.

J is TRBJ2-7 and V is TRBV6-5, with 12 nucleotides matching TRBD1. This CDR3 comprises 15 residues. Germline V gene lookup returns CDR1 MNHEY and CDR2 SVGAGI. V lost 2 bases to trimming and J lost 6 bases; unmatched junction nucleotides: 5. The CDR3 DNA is TGTGCCAGCAGTTACCGGGGGACAGGGGGCTTCGAGCAGTACTTC. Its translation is CASSYRGTGGFEQYF.

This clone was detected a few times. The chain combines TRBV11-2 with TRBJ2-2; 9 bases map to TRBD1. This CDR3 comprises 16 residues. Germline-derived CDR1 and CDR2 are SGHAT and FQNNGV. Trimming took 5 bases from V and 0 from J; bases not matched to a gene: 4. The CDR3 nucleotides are TGTGCCAGCAGCACCCACAGGGGGCCGAACACCGGGGAGCTGTTTTTT. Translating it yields CASSTHRGPNTGELFF.

In DNA, the CDR3 is TGCGCCAGCAGCTTGGCGGGGACTTTATCAGAGACCCAGTACTTC. It is translated as CASSLAGTLSETQYF. The chain links TRBV5-1 to TRBJ2-5; tentatively, D is TRBD2 (6 bases). Germline V gene data show CDR1 as SGHRS and CDR2 as YFSETQ. The CDR3 is made up of 15 amino acids. V lost 0 bases and J lost 4, with 13 bases in between.

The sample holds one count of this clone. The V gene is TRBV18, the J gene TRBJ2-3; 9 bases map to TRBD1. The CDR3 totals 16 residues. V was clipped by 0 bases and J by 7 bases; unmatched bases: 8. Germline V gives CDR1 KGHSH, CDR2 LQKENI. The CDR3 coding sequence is TGTGCCAGCTCACCACCTGGGACAGGGCTTTGGAATACGCAGTATTTT. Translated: CASSPPGTGLWNTQYF.

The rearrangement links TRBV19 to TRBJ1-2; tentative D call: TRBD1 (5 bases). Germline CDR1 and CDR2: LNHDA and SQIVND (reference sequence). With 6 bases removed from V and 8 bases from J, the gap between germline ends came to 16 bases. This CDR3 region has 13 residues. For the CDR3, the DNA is TGTGCCAGTAGCCAAGCAGGGCTATCGGGCTACACCTTC. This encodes CASSQAGLSGYTF.

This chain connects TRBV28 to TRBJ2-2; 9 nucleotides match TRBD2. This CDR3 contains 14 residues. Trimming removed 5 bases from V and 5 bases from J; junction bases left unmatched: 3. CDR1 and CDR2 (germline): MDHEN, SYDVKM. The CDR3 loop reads CASSPGLATGELFF. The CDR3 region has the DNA TGTGCCAGCAGTCCGGGACTAGCAACCGGGGAGCTGTTTTTT.

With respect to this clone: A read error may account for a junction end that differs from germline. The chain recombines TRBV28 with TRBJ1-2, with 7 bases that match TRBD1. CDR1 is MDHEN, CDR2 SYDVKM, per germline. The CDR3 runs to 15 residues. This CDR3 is CASTLGTADLYGYTF. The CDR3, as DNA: TGTGCCAGCACTTTAGGGACAGCGGATCTCTATGGCTACACCTTC.

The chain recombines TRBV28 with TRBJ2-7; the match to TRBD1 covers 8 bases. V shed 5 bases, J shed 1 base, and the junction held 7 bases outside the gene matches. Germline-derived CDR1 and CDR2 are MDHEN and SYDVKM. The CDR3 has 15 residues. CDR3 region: CASSADRVISYEQYF. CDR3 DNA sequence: TGTGCCAGCAGTGCGGACAGGGTTATTTCCTACGAGCAGTACTTC. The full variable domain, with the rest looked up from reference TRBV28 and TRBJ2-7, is DVKVTQSSRYLVKRTGEKVFLECVQDMDHENMFWYRQDPGLGLRLIYFSYDVKMKEKGDIPEGYSVSREKKERFSLILESASTNQTSMYLCASSADRVISYEQYFGPGTRLTVT.

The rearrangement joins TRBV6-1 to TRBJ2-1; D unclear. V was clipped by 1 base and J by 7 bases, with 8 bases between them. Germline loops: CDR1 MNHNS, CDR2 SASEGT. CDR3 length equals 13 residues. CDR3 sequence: CASSEGLVNEQFF. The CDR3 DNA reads TGTGCCAGCAGTGAAGGACTCGTTAATGAGCAGTTCTTC.

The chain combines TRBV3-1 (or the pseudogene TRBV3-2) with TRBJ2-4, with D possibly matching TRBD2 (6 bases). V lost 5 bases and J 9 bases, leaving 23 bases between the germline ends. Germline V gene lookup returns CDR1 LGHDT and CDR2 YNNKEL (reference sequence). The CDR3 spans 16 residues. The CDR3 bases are TGTGCCAGCAGCTTCCGTAGGGACTTAGGTTCTAGCATTCAGTACTTC. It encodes CASSFRRDLGSSIQYF.

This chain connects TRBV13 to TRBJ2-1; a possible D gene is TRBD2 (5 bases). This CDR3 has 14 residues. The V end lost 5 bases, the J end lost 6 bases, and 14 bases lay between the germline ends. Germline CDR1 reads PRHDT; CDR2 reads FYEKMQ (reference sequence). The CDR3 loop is CASSLRGPSNEQFF. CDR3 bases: TGTGCCAGCAGCCTACGAGGGCCTTCCAATGAGCAGTTCTTC.